This record covers a single T cell receptor beta chain. Per the original methods: By means of reference gene primer amplification, nucleated cell counts were estimated. The assay was immunoSEQ multiplex PCR, and TCRdb's table has in-frame clones only and misses some. V, J and clone size are those of that table, while D and trimming were read from the DNA. The repertoire includes about 65,000 clones, approximately 93% of them detected once, and approximately 2.9% sits in the top ten. The entry originates in a study of blood T cell repertoires in COVID-19. This CDR3 contains 18 residues. V shed 0 bases and J 0 bases; nucleotides not matched to a gene: 8. Germline lookup yields CDR1 LNHDA and CDR2 SQIVND (reference sequence).

The clonotype originates from an older man with active COVID-19. The chain recombines TRBV19 with TRBJ1-5; 7 bases match TRBD1. Specimen: peripheral blood. The CDR3 loop is CASSIDGTGAFSNQPQHF. In DNA form, the CDR3 reads TGTGCCAGTAGTATAGATGGAACAGGGGCGTTTAGCAATCAGCCCCAGCATTTT.